This T cell receptor (beta chain) was captured by sequencing in a study of patients and donors after allogeneic stem cell transplantation. This clonotype has ten or more counts. V lost 4 bases, J lost 4 bases, and 8 bases lay in between. The V gene's germline CDR1 is SGHRS and CDR2 YFSETQ. The CDR3 spans 13 residues. TCRdb itself ran the RT-PCR reads through MiXCR, one entry per CDR3 protein. The sample consists of roughly 960,000 distinct CDR3 sequences, more than 15% of them appearing once. Sequenced sample: blood, either unsorted or a sorted T cell fraction (not recorded which). The receptor comes from a human donor who was either an allogeneic HSCT recipient or a stem cell or donor lymphocyte infusion donor (not recorded which). It is not recorded whose cells these are; they may come from a transplant donor. The chain is built from TRBV5-1 and TRBJ2-2; D is unclear. CDR3 loop: CASSRDRTGELFF. The CDR3 nucleotides are TGCGCCAGCAGCCGCGACCGCACCGGGGAGCTGTTTTTT.